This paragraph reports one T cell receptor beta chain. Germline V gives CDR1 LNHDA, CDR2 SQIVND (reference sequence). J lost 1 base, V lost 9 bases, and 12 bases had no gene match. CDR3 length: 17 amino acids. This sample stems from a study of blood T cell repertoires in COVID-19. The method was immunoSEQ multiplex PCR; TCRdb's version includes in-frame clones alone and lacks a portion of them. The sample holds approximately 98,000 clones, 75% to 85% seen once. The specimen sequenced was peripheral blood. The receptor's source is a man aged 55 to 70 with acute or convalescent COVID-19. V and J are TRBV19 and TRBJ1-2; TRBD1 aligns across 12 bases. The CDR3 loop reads CASTFRDRGRVNYGYTF. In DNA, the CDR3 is TGTGCCAGCACCTTCCGGGACAGGGGGCGGGTTAACTATGGCTACACCTTC.